The present entry profiles one TCR beta chain with its context. No antigen is known for it. Replicate PCRs run on sorted subsets employed approximately 0.2 ug DNA, approximately 30,000 T cell genomes. Some clones are missing from TCRdb's copy, which holds only in-frame ones; the method was immunoSEQ multiplex PCR. The sample lists over 1.4 million clones; 96% were seen once. Donors, without exception, were Caucasian adults residing in Nashville, Tennessee. The entry originates in a study of shared clonotypes between healthy human individuals. General observations from the study: Sharing across several donors was seen in 4% to 5.5% of naive CD4 clonotypes. Generally, estimated richness proved larger in naive subsets than it did in memory subsets.

Trimming shortened V by 1 base and J by 5 bases, and 6 bases separated the two germline ends. CDR3 length: 13 amino acids. The germline V gene encodes CDR1 WNHNN and CDR2 SYGVQD (reference sequence). The chain recombines TRBV10-1 with TRBJ2-1; D is unresolved. The sample was naive CD4+ T cells sorted from blood. Subset specified: CD45RA+ positively selected. The TCR was taken from a man aged 25-40 years in good health. CDR3 bases: TGCGCCAGCAGTGAGTTTAACGACAATGAGCAGTTCTTC. As protein: CASSEFNDNEQFF.